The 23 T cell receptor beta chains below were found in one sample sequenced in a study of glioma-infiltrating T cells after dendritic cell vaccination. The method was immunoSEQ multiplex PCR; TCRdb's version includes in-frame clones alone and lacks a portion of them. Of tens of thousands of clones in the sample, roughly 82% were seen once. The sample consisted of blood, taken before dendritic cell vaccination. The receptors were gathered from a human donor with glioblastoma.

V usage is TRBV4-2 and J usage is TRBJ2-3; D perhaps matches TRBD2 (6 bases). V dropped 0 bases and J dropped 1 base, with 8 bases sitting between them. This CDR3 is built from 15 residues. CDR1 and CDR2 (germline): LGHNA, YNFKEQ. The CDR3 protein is CASSQEPSGTDTQYF. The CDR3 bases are TGTGCCAGCAGCCAAGAGCCTAGCGGCACAGATACGCAGTATTTT.

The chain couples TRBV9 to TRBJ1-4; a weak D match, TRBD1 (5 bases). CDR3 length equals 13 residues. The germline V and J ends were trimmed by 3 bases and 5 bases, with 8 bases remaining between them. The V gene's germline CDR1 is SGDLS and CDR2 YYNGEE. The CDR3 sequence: CASSATDNEKLFF. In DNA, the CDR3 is TGTGCCAGCAGCGCGACAGACAATGAAAAACTGTTTTTT.

The CDR3 bases are TGTGCCAGCAGAAAACCAGGGGGCTACGAGCAGTACTTC. Residues: CASRKPGGYEQYF. V gene TRBV6-5 combines with J gene TRBJ2-7; TRBD1 matches at 7 bases. Germline V gene lookup returns CDR1 MNHEY and CDR2 SVGAGI. V lost 6 bases, J lost 3 bases, and 5 bases stayed unmatched. CDR3 size: 13 residues.

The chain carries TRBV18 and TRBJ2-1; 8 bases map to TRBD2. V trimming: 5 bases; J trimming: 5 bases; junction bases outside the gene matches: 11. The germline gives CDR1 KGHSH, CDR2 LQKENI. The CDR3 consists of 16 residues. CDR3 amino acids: CASSITSGESHNEQFF. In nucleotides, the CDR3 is TGTGCCAGCTCAATCACTAGCGGAGAGTCCCACAATGAGCAGTTCTTC.

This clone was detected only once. CDR3 amino acids: CASSTRTGGYEQYF. The CDR3 nucleotides are TGTGCCAGCAGCACCCGGACAGGGGGCTACGAGCAGTACTTC. The genes are TRBV7-6 and TRBJ2-7, with TRBD1 matching 10 bases. The trim removed 5 bases at V and 3 bases at J, leaving 4 bases unmatched. The germline V gene has CDR1 SGHVS and CDR2 FNYEAQ. The CDR3 consists of 14 residues. Full variable domain (remainder filled in from reference TRBV7-6 and TRBJ2-7): GAGVSQSPRYKVTKRGQDVALRCDPISGHVSLYWYRQALGQGPEFLTYFNYEAQQDKSGLPNDRFSAERPEGSISTLTIQRTEQRDSAMYRCASSTRTGGYEQYFGPGTRLTVT.

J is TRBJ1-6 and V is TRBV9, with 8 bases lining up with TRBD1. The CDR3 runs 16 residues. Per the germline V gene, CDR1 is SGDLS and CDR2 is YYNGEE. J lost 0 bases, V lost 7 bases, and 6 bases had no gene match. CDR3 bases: TGTGCCAGCGGACGGACAGGGAGCTCCTATAATTCACCCCTCCACTTT. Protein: CASGRTGSSYNSPLHF.

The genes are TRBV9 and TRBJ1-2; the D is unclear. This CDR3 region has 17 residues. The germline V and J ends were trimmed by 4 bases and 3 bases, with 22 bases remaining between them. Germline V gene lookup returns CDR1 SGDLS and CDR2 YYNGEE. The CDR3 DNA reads TGTGCCAGCAGCCCCCAATTTATCCGGGGAGGGTACTATGGCTACACCTTC. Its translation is CASSPQFIRGGYYGYTF.

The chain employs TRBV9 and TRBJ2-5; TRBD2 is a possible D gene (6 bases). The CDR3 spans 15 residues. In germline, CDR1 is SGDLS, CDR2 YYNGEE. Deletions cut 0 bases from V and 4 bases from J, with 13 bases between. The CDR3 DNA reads TGTGCCAGCAGCGTAGATAGCGGCCCCCCAGAGACCCAGTACTTC. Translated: CASSVDSGPPETQYF.

CDR3 region: CASSGGTGVVKNIQYF. DNA of the CDR3: TGTGCCAGCAGCGGAGGCACAGGGGTCGTCAAAAACATTCAGTACTTC. The chain links TRBV7-2 to TRBJ2-4; 7 nucleotides align to TRBD1. Trimming took 5 bases from V and 3 from J; bases not matched to a gene: 10. The CDR3 is made up of 16 amino acids. Per germline, CDR1 SGHTA and CDR2 FQGNSA.

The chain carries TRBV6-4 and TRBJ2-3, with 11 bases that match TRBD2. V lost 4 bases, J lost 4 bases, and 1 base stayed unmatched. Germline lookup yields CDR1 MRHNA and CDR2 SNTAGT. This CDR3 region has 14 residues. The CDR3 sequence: CASSVAGGPDTQYF. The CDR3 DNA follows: TGTGCCAGCAGTGTAGCGGGAGGGCCAGATACGCAGTATTTT.

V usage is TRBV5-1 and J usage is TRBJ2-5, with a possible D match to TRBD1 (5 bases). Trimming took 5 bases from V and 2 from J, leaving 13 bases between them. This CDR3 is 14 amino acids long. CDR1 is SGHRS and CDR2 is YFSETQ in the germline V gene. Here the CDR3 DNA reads TGCGCCAGCAGGCTCCAGGGTGTACAAGAGACCCAGTACTTC. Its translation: CASRLQGVQETQYF.

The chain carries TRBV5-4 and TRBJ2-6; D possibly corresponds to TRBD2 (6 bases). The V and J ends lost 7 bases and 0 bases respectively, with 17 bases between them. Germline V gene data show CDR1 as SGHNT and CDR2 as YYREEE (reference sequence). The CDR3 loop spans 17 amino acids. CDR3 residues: CASLIGGSSSGANVLTF. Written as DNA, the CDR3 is TGTGCCAGCCTGATCGGGGGTTCCTCCTCTGGGGCCAACGTCCTGACTTTC.

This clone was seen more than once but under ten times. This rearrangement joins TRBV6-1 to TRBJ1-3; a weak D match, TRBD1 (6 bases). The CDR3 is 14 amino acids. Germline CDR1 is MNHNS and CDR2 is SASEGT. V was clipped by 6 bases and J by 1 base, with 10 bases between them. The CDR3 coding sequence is TGTGCCAGCAGAGATACAGGGTCTGGAAACACCATATATTTT. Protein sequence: CASRDTGSGNTIYF.

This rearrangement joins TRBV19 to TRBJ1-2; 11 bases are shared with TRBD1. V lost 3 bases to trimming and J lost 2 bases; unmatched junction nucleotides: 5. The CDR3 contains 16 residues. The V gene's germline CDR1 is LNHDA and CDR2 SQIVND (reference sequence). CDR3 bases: TGTGCCAGTAGTATCCACGGGACAGGGGGAAACTATGGCTACACCTTC. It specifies CASSIHGTGGNYGYTF.

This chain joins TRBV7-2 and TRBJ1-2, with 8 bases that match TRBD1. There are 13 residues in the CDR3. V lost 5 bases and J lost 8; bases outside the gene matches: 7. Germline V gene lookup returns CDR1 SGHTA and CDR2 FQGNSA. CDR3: CASSTDRGMGYTF. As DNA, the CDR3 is TGTGCCAGCAGCACCGACAGGGGAATGGGCTACACCTTC.

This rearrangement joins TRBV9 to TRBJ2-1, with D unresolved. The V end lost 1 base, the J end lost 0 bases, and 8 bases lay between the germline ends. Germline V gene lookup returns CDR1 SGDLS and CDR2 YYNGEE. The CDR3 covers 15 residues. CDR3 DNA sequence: TGTGCCAGCAGCGTACTGGCCAGCTCCTACAATGAGCAGTTCTTC. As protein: CASSVLASSYNEQFF.

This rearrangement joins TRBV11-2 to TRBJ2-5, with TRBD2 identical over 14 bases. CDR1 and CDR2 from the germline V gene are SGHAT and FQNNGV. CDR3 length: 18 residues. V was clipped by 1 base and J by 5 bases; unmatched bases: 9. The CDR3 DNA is TGTGCCAGCAGCTTAGTGGGACTAGCGGGGGCGAACCCGGAGACCCAGTACTTC. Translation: CASSLVGLAGANPETQYF. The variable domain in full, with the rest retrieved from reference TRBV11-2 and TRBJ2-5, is EAGVAQSPRYKIIEKRQSVAFWCNPISGHATLYWYQQILGQGPKLLIQFQNNGVVDDSQLPKDRFSAERLKGVDSTLKIQPAKLEDSAVYLCASSLVGLAGANPETQYFGPGTRLLVL.

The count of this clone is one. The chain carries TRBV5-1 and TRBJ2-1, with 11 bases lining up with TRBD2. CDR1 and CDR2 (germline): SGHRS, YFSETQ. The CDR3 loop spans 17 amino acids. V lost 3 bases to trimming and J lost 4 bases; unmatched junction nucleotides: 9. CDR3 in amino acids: CASSSEGPSGGYNEQFF. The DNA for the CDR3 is TGCGCCAGCAGCTCGGAGGGCCCTAGCGGGGGGTACAATGAGCAGTTCTTC. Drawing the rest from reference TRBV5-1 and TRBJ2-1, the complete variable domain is KAGVTQTPRYLIKTRGQQVTLSCSPISGHRSVSWYQQTPGQGLQFLFEYFSETQRNKGNFPGRFSGRQFSNSRSEMNVSTLELGDSALYLCASSSEGPSGGYNEQFFGPGTRLTVL.

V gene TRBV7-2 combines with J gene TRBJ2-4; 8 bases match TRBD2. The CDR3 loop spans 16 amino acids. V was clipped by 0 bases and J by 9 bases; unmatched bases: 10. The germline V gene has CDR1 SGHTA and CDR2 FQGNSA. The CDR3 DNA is TGTGCCAGCAGCTTAGCGCGGAGCGGGAGTGTTGGCATTCAGTACTTC. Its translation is CASSLARSGSVGIQYF.

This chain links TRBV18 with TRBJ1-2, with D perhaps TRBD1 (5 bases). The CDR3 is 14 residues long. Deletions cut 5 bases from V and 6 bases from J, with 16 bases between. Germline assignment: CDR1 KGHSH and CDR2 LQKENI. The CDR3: CASSRRGGDDGYTF. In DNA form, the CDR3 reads TGTGCCAGCTCAAGGCGTGGGGGGGACGATGGCTACACCTTC.

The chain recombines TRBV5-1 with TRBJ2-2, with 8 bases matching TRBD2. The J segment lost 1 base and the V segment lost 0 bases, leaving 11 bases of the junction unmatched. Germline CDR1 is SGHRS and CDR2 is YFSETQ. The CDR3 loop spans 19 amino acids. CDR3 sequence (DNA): TGCGCCAGCAGCTTGGTCGGGAGGGAAAGTATTTGGAACACCGGGGAGCTGTTTTTT. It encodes CASSLVGRESIWNTGELFF.

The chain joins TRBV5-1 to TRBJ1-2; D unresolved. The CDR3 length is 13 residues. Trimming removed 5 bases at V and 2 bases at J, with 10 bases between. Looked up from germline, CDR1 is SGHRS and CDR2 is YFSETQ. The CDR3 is CASREGMNYGYTF. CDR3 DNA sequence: TGCGCCAGCAGGGAGGGTATGAACTATGGCTACACCTTC. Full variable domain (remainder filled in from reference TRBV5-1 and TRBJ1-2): KAGVTQTPRYLIKTRGQQVTLSCSPISGHRSVSWYQQTPGQGLQFLFEYFSETQRNKGNFPGRFSGRQFSNSRSEMNVSTLELGDSALYLCASREGMNYGYTFGSGTRLTVV.

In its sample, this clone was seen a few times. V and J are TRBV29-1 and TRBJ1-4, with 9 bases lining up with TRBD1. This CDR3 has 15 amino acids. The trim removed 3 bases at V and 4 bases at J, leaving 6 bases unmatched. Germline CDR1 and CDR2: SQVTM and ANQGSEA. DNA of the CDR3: TGCAGCGTTGAGCCCCCGGGACAGGGTAATGAAAAACTGTTTTTT. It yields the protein CSVEPPGQGNEKLFF.